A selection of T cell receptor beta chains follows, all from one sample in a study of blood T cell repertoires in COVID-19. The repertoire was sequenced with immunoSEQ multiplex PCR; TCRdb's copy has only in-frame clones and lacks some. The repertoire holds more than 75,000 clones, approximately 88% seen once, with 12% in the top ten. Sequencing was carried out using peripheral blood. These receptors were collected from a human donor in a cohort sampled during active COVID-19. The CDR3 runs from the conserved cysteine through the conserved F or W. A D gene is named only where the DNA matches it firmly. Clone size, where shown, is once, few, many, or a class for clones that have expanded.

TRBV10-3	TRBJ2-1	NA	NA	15	TGTGCCATCAGTGATAATAGCGCCTCCTACAATGAGCAGTTCTTC	CAISDNSASYNEQFF
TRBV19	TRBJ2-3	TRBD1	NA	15	TGTGCCAGTAGTATAGGACAGGGGGGTCAAGGTACGCAGTATTTT	CASSIGQGGQGTQYF
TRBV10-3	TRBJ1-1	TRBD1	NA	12	TGTGCCATCAGCGCAGGGGGCACTGAAGCTTTCTTT	CAISAGGTEAFF
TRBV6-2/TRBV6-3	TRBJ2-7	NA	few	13	TGTGCCAGCAGTCCCCGGCCGGGTGGTATAAGGTACTTC	CASSPRPGGIRYF
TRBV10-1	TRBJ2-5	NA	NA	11	TGCGCCAGCAGGTCCCATGAGACCCAGTACTTC	CASRSHETQYF
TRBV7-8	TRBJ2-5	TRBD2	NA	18	TGTGCCAGCAGCTTAGCGCTTAGACTAGCGGGAGAAGGCGAGACCCAGTACTTC	CASSLALRLAGEGETQYF
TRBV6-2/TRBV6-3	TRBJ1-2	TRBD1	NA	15	TGTGCCAGCAGTAGTCCGGGACAGGGTTTTTATGGCTACACCTTC	CASSSPGQGFYGYTF
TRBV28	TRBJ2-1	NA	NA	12	TGTGCCAGCACAGGGGACTACAATGAGCAGTTCTTC	CASTGDYNEQFF
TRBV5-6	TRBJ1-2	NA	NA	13	TGTGCCAGCAGCCAAGACAGAAGTAGGGGCTACACCTTC	CASSQDRSRGYTF
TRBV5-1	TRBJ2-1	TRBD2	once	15	TGCGCCAGCAGCTTGGCCCCTAGCGGGAGCAATGAGCAGTTCTTC	CASSLAPSGSNEQFF
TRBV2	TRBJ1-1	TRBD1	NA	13	TGTGCCAGCGGGGGACAGACAAACACTGAAGCTTTCTTT	CASGGQTNTEAFF
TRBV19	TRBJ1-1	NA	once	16	TGTGCCAGTAGTCCGCGAGGCGTTCCAATGTTCCCTGAAGCTTTCTTT	CASSPRGVPMFPEAFF
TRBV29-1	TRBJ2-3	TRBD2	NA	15	TGCAGCGTTGGGGGACTAGCGGGACCCACAGATACGCAGTATTTT	CSVGGLAGPTDTQYF
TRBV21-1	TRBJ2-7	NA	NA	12	TGTGCCAGCAGCAAAGTCACATTCGAGCAGTACTTC	CASSKVTFEQYF
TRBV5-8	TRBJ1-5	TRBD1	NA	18	TGTGCCAGCAGCTGGAGGACAGGGGGCGCAAGTCAAGATCAGCCCCAGCATTTT	CASSWRTGGASQDQPQHF
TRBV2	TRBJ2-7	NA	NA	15	TGTGCCAGCAGGACAGAGACCTGGGCCCTCTACGAGCAGTACTTC	CASRTETWALYEQYF
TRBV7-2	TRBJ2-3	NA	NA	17	TGTGCCAGCAGCTTCCCCCCCTGGGGGGTCAGCACAGATACGCAGTATTTT	CASSFPPWGVSTDTQYF
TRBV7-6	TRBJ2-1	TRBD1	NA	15	TGTGCCAGCAGTTCAGGGACAGGGCTATACAATGAGCAGTTCTTC	CASSSGTGLYNEQFF
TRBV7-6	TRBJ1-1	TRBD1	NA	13	TGTGCCAGCAGCCTACAGGGGAGCACTGAAGCTTTCTTT	CASSLQGSTEAFF
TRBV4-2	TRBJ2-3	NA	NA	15	TGTGCCAGCAGCCAAGATCAGGGTATGGCAGATACGCAGTATTTT	CASSQDQGMADTQYF
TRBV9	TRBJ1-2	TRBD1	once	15	TGTGCCAGCAGCGTCCTAGGACAGGGGGACTATGGCTACACCTTC	CASSVLGQGDYGYTF
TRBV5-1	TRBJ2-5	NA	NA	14	TGCGCCAGCAGCTTGGCCGCGGGCCAAGAGACCCAGTACTTC	CASSLAAGQETQYF
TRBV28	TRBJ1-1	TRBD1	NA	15	TGTGCCAGCAGAGAGACAGGGGGTATGAACACTGAAGCTTTCTTT	CASRETGGMNTEAFF
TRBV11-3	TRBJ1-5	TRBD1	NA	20	TGTGCCAGCAGCTTAGACCCACCCGGGACAGGGTCGTTTAGCAATCAGCCCCAGCATTTT	CASSLDPPGTGSFSNQPQHF
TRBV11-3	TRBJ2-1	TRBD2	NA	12	TGTGCCAGCAGCCCGGGGGGTCGCGAGGAGTTCTTC	CASSPGGREEFF
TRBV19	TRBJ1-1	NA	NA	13	TGTGCCAGTAGCCCCCCAGGGAACACTGAAGCTTTCTTT	CASSPPGNTEAFF
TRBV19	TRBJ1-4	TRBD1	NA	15	TGTGCCAGTCACGAGACAGGGGCGCTCGGTGAAAAACTGTTTTTT	CASHETGALGEKLFF
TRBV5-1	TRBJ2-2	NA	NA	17	TGCGCCAGCAGCTTGCGGGATCCTAAGGAGAGCACCGGGGAGCTGTTTTTT	CASSLRDPKESTGELFF
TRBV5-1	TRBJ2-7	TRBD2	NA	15	TGCGCCAGCAGCTTGGGCGGGACTAGCGGCTACGAGCAGTACTTC	CASSLGGTSGYEQYF
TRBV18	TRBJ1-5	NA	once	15	TGTGCCAGCTCCCCTGGACGGACCAGCGGTCAGCCCCAGCATTTT	CASSPGRTSGQPQHF
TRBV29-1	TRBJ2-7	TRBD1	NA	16	TGCAGCGTTGAAGATTGGAGGACAGGGCCTTCTGGGGAGCAGTACTTC	CSVEDWRTGPSGEQYF